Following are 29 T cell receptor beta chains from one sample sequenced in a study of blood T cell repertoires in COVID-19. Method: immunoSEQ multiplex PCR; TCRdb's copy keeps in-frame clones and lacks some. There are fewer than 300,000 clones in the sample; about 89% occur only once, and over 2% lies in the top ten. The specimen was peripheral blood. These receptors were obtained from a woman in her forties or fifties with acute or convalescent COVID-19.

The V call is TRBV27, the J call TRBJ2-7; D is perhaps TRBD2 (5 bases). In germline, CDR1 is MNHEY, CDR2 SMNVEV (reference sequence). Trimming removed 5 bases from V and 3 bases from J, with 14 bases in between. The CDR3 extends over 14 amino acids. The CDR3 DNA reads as TGTGCCAGCAGTCCCCGAGGGCAGGACTACGAGCAGTACTTC. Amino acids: CASSPRGQDYEQYF.

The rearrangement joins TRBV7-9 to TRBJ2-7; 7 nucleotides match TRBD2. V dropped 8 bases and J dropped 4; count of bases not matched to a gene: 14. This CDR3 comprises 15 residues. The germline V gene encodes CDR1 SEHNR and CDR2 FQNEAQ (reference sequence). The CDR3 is CASGYGGGPTYEQYF. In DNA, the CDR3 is TGTGCCAGCGGGTACGGGGGAGGGCCAACTTACGAGCAGTACTTC. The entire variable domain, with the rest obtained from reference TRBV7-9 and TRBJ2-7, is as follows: DTGVSQNPRHKITKRGQNVTFRCDPISEHNRLYWYRQTLGQGPEFLTYFQNEAQLEKSRLLSDRFSAERPKGSFSTLEIQRTEQGDSAMYLCASGYGGGPTYEQYFGPGTRLTVT.

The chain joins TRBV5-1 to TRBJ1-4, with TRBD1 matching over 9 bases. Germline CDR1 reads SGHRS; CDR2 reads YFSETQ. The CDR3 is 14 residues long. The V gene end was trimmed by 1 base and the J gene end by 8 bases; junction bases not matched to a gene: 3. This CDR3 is CASSLSGQGEKLFF. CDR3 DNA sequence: TGCGCCAGCAGCTTGAGTGGACAGGGGGAAAAACTGTTTTTT.

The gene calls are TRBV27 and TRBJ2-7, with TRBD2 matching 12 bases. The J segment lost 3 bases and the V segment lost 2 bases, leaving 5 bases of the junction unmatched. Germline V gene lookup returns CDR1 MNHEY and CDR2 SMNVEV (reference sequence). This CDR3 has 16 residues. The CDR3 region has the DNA TGTGCCAGCAGTTTAGGCGCGGGACTAGCGGGCTACGAGCAGTACTTC. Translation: CASSLGAGLAGYEQYF.

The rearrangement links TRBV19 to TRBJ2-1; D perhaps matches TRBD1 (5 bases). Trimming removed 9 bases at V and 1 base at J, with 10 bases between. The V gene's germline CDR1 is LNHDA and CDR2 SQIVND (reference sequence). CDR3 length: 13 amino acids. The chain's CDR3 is CASQGLSYNEQFF. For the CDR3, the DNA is TGTGCCAGCCAGGGCCTTTCCTACAATGAGCAGTTCTTC.

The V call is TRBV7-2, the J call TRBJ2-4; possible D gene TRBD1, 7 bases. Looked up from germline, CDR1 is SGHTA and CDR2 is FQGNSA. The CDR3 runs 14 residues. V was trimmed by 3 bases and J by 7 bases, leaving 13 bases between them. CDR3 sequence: CASSFKGAGNIQYF. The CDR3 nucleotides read TGTGCCAGCAGCTTCAAGGGGGCGGGGAACATTCAGTACTTC. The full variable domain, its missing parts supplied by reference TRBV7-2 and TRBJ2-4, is GAGVSQSPSNKVTEKGKDVELRCDPISGHTALYWYRQSLGQGLEFLIYFQGNSAPDKSGLPSDRFSAERTGGSVSTLTIQRTQQEDSAVYLCASSFKGAGNIQYFGAGTRLSVL.

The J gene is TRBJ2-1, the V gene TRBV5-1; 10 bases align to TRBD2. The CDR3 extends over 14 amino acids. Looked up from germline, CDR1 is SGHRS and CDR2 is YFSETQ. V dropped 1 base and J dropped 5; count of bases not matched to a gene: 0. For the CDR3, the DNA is TGCGCCAGCAGCTTGACTAGCGGGAACAATGAGCAGTTCTTC. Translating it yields CASSLTSGNNEQFF.

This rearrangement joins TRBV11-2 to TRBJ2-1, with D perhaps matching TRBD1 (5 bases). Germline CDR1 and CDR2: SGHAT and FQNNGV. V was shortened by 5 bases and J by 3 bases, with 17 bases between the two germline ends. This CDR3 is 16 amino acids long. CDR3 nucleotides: TGTGCCAGCAGCGACATCCAGGGAAGTTACTACAATGAGCAGTTCTTC. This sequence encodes CASSDIQGSYYNEQFF.

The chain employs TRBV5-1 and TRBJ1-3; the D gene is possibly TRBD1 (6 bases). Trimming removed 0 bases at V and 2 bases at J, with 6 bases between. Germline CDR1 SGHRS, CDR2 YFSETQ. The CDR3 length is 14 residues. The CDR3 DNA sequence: TGCGCCAGCAGCTTGGGGACAGCTGGAAACACCATATATTTT. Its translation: CASSLGTAGNTIYF.

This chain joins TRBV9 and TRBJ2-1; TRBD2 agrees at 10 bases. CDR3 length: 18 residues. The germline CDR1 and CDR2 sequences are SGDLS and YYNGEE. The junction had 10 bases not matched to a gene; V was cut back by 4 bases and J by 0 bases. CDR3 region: CASSRLAGSSYSYNEQFF. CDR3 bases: TGTGCCAGCAGCCGACTAGCGGGCAGCTCCTACTCCTACAATGAGCAGTTCTTC.

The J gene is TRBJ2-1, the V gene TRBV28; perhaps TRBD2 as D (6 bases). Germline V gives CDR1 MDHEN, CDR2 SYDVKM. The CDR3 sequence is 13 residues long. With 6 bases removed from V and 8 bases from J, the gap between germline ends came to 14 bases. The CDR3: CASREGAADEQFF. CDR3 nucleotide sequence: TGTGCCAGCAGGGAGGGAGCGGCCGATGAGCAGTTCTTC.

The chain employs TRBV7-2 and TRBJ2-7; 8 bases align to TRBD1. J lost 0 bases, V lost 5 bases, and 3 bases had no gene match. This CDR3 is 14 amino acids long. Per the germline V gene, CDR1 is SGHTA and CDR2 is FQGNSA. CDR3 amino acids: CASSRDRSSYEQYF. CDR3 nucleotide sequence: TGTGCCAGCAGCCGGGACAGGAGCTCCTACGAGCAGTACTTC.

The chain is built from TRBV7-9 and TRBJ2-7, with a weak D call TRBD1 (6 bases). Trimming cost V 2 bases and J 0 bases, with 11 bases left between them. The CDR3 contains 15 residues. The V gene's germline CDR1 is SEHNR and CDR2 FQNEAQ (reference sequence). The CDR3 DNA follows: TGTGCCAGCAGCTTACAGGGGACCCTCTCCTACGAGCAGTACTTC. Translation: CASSLQGTLSYEQYF.

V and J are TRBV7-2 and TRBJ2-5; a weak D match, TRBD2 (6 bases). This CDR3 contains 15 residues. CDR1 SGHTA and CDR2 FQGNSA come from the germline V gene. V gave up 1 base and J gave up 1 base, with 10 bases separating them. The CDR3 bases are TGTGCCAGCAGCTTAGGGGGGGTTCTCCAAGAGACCCAGTACTTC. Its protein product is CASSLGGVLQETQYF.

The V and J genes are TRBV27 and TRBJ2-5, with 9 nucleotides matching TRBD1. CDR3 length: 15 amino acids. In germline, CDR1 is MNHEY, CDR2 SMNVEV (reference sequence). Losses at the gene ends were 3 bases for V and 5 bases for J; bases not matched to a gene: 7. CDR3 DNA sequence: TGTGCCAGCAGTTTCACGGGACAGGGTTCGGAGACCCAGTACTTC. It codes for CASSFTGQGSETQYF.

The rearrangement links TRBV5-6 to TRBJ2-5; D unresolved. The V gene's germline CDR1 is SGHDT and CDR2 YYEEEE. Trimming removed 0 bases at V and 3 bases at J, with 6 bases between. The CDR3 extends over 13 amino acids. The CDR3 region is CASSLELKETQYF. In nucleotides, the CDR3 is TGTGCCAGCAGCTTGGAACTAAAAGAGACCCAGTACTTC.

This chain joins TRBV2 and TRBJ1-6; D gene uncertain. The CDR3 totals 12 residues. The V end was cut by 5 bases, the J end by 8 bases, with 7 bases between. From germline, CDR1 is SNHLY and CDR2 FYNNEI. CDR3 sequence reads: CASSTDYSPLHF. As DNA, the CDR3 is TGTGCCAGCAGTACGGACTATTCACCCCTCCACTTT.

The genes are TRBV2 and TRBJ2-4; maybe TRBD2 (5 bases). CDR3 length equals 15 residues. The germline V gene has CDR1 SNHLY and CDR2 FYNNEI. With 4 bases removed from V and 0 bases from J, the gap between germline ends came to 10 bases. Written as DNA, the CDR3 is TGTGCCAGCAGTGCGGGGTCTTTAGCCAAAAACATTCAGTACTTC. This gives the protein CASSAGSLAKNIQYF. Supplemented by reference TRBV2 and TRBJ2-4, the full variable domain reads EPEVTQTPSHQVTQMGQEVILRCVPISNHLYFYWYRQILGQKVEFLVSFYNNEISEKSEIFDDQFSVERPDGSNFTLKIRSTKLEDSAMYFCASSAGSLAKNIQYFGAGTRLSVL.

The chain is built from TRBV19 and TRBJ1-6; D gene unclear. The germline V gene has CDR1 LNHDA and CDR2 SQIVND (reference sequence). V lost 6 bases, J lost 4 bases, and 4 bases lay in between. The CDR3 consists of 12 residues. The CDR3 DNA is TGTGCCAGTAGCAGTTATAATTCACCCCTCCACTTT. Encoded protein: CASSSYNSPLHF.

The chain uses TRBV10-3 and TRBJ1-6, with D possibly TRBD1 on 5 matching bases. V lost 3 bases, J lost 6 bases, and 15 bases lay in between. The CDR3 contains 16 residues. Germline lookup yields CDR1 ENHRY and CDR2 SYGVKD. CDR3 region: CAISEVRQGPNSPLHF. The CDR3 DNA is TGTGCCATCAGTGAAGTTCGGCAGGGCCCTAATTCACCCCTCCACTTT.

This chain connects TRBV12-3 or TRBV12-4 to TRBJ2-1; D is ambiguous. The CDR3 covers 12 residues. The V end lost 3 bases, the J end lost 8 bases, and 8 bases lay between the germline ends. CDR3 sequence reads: CASSFGHDEQFF. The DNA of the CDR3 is TGTGCCAGCAGTTTTGGGCACGATGAGCAGTTCTTC.

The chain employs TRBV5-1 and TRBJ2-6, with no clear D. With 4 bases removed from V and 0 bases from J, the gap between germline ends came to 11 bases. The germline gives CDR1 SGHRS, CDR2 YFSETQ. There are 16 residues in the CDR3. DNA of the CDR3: TGCGCCAGCAGCATCAGGTTCGGCTCTGGGGCCAACGTCCTGACTTTC. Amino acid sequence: CASSIRFGSGANVLTF. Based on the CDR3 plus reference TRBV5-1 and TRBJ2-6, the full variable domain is KAGVTQTPRYLIKTRGQQVTLSCSPISGHRSVSWYQQTPGQGLQFLFEYFSETQRNKGNFPGRFSGRQFSNSRSEMNVSTLELGDSALYLCASSIRFGSGANVLTFGAGSRLTVL.

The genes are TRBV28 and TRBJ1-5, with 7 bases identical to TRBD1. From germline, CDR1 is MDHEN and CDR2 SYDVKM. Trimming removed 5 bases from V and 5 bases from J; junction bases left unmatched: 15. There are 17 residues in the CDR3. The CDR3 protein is CASSQNIKGALDQPQHF. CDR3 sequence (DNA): TGTGCCAGCAGTCAGAATATTAAGGGGGCCTTGGATCAGCCCCAGCATTTT.

The CDR3 reads CASSTSGPQHF. CDR3 DNA: TGTGCCAGCAGCACCTCCGGGCCCCAGCATTTT. The J gene is TRBJ1-5, the V gene TRBV7-3; D is undetermined. V was shortened by 5 bases and J by 9 bases, with 8 bases between the two germline ends. The germline CDR1 and CDR2 sequences are SGHTA and FQGTGA. This CDR3 is built from 11 residues.

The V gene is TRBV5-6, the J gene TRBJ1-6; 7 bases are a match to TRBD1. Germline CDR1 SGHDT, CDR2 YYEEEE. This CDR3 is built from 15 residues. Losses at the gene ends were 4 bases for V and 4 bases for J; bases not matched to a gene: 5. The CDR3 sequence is CASSLRGQYNSPLHF. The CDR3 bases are TGTGCCAGCAGCCTGCGGGGACAGTATAATTCACCCCTCCACTTT.

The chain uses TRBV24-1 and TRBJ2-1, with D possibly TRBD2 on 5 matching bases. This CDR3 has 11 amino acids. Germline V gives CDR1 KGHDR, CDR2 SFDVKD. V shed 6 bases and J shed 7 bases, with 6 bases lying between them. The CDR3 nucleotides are TGTGCCACCAGTCGGAGGAATGAGCAGTTCTTC. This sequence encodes CATSRRNEQFF.

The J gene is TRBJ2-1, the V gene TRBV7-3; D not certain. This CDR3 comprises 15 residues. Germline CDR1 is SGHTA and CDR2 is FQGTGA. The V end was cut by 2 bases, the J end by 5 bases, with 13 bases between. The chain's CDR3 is CASSLGESAHNEQFF. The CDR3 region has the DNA TGTGCCAGCAGCTTAGGAGAGTCGGCCCACAATGAGCAGTTCTTC.

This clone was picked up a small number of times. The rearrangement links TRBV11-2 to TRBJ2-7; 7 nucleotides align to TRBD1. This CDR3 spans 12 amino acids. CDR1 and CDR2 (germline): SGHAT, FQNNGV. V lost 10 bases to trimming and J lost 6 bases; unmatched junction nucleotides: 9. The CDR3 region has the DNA TGTGCCACCTCCCTGGGGACAGTCGAGCAGTACTTC. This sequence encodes CATSLGTVEQYF.

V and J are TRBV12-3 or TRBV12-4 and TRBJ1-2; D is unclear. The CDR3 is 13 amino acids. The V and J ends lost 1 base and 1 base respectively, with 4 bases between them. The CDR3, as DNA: TGTGCCAGCAGTTTAGACAGTAACTATGGCTACACCTTC. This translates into CASSLDSNYGYTF.